This T cell receptor (beta chain) was identified in a study of blood T cell repertoires in COVID-19 (dated by TCRdb to about 2020). Regarding the complete study: Samples covering the acute and convalescent phases of COVID-19 were provided by collaborators in the United States, Italy and Spain. The samples were drawn from the first 160 participants of the ongoing ImmuneRACE study and from under 1,500 subjects provided by 6 global collaborators. Deeply sampled blood TCRbeta repertoires from subjects exposed to, actively infected with, or recovered from COVID-19 were included in the dataset. Where HLA class I and class II types were available, the types were taken from metadata supplied by the sample provider, not from assay-based typing. The prospective study material was composed of cDNA or gDNA derived from T cells, B-cell-depleted T cells, or PBMCs. Sample metadata almost always included a de-identified subject ID, COVID-19 status, age in years and sex. A freely available public database, intended as a resource for researchers studying the immune response to SARS-CoV-2, is where the repertoires were released. Findings and caveats that apply to the study as a whole: How much clinical and demographic metadata was included differed by source and by participant, and the metadata was provided uncurated.

Whole blood was collected in K2EDTA tubes by collaborating institutions according to the institutions' own protocols. For TCRbeta analysis, collaborators shipped samples as frozen whole blood, isolated PBMCs, or DNA extracted from either of those sample types. Per the germline V gene, WSHSY is the CDR1 and SAAADI is the CDR2. Trimming takes 6 bases off V and 2 bases off J; junction bases not matched to a gene: 5. The CDR3 has 14 amino acids, counting the end cysteine and phenylalanine. Of all the DNA, just the CDR3 is kept, 42 bases in frame from base 1. On this clone: Its target antigen remains unknown. Nothing much larger sits one base from this clone, and base qualities are not available.

The immunoSEQ Assay, a bias-controlled multiplex PCR, was used to amplify TCRbeta CDR3 regions from genomic DNA. The original methods were these. Within the assay, amplification of reference gene primers was used to estimate how many nucleated cells each sample contained. To quantify the absolute abundance of each unique TCRbeta CDR3 rearrangement, sequence reads were collapsed and filtered. For each sample, productive Simpson clonality was calculated as the square root of Simpson's diversity index across productive rearrangements. The immuneACCESS repertoire file appears here via TCRdb, limited to in-frame rearrangements. These files lack a portion of the clones; in checked studies, under half of the deficit traces to unresolved V genes, and the cause of the others is not known. D and trimming were read from the DNA, whereas the V and J calls and clone size are those reported in that table. The sample profile shows 40,000 to 50,000 clones; about 70% of them were found once. Together, the top ten hold about 8.5% of the sample.

The sequence is built from TRBV10-2 and TRBJ2-3, and TRBD1 matches 7 of the central bases. The sequenced sample consisted of peripheral blood. The source is a man aged 70-80 years with active or convalescent COVID-19. DNA sequence: TGCGCCAGCAGCTTTGGGACAGACACAGATACGCAGTATTTT. Its protein is CASSFGTDTDTQYF.